These T cell receptor beta chains were read from a single sample in a study of T cell responses to AZD1222 COVID-19 vaccine. Produced via immunoSEQ multiplex PCR; TCRdb's table is partial and in-frame only. This repertoire shows around 120,000 clones, roughly 91% found once; its top ten account for 2.8%. The sequencing used peripheral blood, collected on day 0 of AZD1222 vaccination. Every receptor here comes from an adult in good health. The CDR3 runs from the conserved cysteine through the conserved F or W. The D gene is left open where the match is weak. Only part of the rows carry a size: once, few, many, or a class if the clone is expanded.

V gene	J gene	D gene	clone size	CDR3 DNA	CDR3 protein
TRBV7-2	TRBJ2-5	-	-	TGTGCCAGCAGCTCCCCTTTTGGGGCATTGGGGGAGACCCAGTACTTC	CASSSPFGALGETQYF
TRBV10-1	TRBJ2-2	-	once	TGCGCCAGCAGGGACACCGGGGAGCTGTTTTTT	CASRDTGELFF
TRBV12-3/TRBV12-4	TRBJ2-7	-	-	TGTGCCAGCAGTTTAGCGACAACCTACGAGCAGTACTTC	CASSLATTYEQYF
TRBV7-6	TRBJ2-1	TRBD1	-	TGTGCCAGCAGCTGGGGACAGGCGTACAATGAGCAGTTCTTC	CASSWGQAYNEQFF
TRBV7-2	TRBJ2-7	TRBD1	-	TGTGCCAGCAGCTGGGGGACAGGGGGCTACGAGCAGTACTTC	CASSWGTGGYEQYF
TRBV4-1	TRBJ2-1	-	-	TGCGCCAGCAGCCAAGAACCCACCCCCCGCTACAATGAGCAGTTCTTC	CASSQEPTPRYNEQFF
TRBV12-3/TRBV12-4	TRBJ1-1	-	-	TGTGCCAGCAGGAGCCGGGCCCCTGAAGCTTTCTTT	CASRSRAPEAFF
TRBV12-3/TRBV12-4	TRBJ2-7	-	-	TGTGCCAGCAGCCCCTCCTACGAGCAGTACTTC	CASSPSYEQYF
TRBV3-1/TRBV3-2	TRBJ2-2	-	-	TGTGCCAGCAGCCAAGAACACTGGGACTTGCGTCGGTCCGGGGAGCTGTTTTTT	CASSQEHWDLRRSGELFF
TRBV2	TRBJ1-2	-	-	TGTGCCAGCAGTGAAGTGGGTGGCGGGGGGCCTAACTATGGCTACACCTTC	CASSEVGGGGPNYGYTF
TRBV9	TRBJ2-5	TRBD1	-	TGTGCCAGCAGCCCCCGACAGGGTGCGGCGGAGACCCAGTACTTC	CASSPRQGAAETQYF
TRBV3-1/TRBV3-2	TRBJ2-7	-	-	TGTGCCAGCAGCCAAGTCAGGGACCACGAGCAGTACTTC	CASSQVRDHEQYF
TRBV3-1/TRBV3-2	TRBJ2-7	TRBD2	-	TGTGCCAGCAGCCGGTACGGGGGGGGCTCCTCCGAGCAGTACTTC	CASSRYGGGSSEQYF
TRBV5-4	TRBJ2-5	-	-	TGTGCCAGCAGTTCCCAAGACGGACGCGGCGGGACCCAGTACTTC	CASSSQDGRGGTQYF
TRBV5-1	TRBJ1-1	TRBD1	-	TGCGCCAGCAGAGTCAACAGGGGGAACACTGAAGCTTTCTTT	CASRVNRGNTEAFF
TRBV12-3/TRBV12-4	TRBJ2-1	-	few	TGTGCCAGCAGTCGGGGGATAGGGCAGTTCTTC	CASSRGIGQFF
TRBV5-1	TRBJ1-2	TRBD1	-	TGCGCCAGCAGCCCCCGGACAGGGGAGGGCTATGGCTACACCTTC	CASSPRTGEGYGYTF
TRBV9	TRBJ2-3	-	-	TGTGCCAGCAGCGAGGTAGCGACCACAGATACGCAGTATTTT	CASSEVATTDTQYF
TRBV27	TRBJ1-1	TRBD1	-	TGTGCCAGCAGTCCTGGGGCGGGACAGCTGAACACTGAAGCTTTCTTT	CASSPGAGQLNTEAFF
TRBV5-4	TRBJ2-7	TRBD2	-	TGTGCCAGCAGCTTGGCCGGTGGTAGCGGGAGAGTATACGAGCAGTACTTC	CASSLAGGSGRVYEQYF
TRBV10-1	TRBJ2-7	TRBD1	-	TGCGCCAGCAGTGATCAGGGGGCTTCCTACGAGCAGTACTTC	CASSDQGASYEQYF
TRBV7-2	TRBJ1-5	-	-	TGTGCCAGCAGCTTAGAAGTAGGTCAGGGGAATCAGCCCCAGCATTTT	CASSLEVGQGNQPQHF
TRBV3-1/TRBV3-2	TRBJ1-2	-	-	TGTGCCAGCAGCCAAGCAAGAACCGACTGGGGTTATGGCTACACCTTC	CASSQARTDWGYGYTF
TRBV11-2	TRBJ2-2	-	-	TGTGCCAGCAGCTCCCGAGAACCGAACACCGGGGAGCTGTTTTTT	CASSSREPNTGELFF
TRBV27	TRBJ2-7	TRBD1	-	TGTGCCAGCAGTCCCGGGACAGAACCGTACGAGCAGTACTTC	CASSPGTEPYEQYF
TRBV27	TRBJ2-2	-	-	TGTGCCAGCAGTGCCAACCGAGGGCTCTTTAGGAACACCGGGGAGCTGTTTTTT	CASSANRGLFRNTGELFF
TRBV12-3/TRBV12-4	TRBJ2-2	TRBD2	once	TGTGCCAGCAGCCGTAGCGGGAACGGGGAGCTGTTTTTT	CASSRSGNGELFF